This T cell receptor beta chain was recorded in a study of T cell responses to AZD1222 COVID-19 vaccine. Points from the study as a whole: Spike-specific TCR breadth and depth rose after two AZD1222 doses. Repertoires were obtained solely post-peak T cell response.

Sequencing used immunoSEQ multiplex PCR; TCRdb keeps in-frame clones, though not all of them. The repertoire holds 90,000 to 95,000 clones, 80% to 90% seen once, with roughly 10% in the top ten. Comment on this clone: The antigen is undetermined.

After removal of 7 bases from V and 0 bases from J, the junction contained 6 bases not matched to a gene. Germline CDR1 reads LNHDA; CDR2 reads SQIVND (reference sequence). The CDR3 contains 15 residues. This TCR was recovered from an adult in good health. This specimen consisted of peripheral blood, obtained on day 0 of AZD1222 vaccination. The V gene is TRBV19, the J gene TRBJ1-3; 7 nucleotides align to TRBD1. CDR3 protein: CASTRRGNSGNTIYF. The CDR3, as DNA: TGTGCCAGTACACGCAGGGGGAACTCTGGAAACACCATATATTTT.